In its sample, the clone carrying this T cell receptor beta chain was seen a few times. Antigen unknown. This specimen belongs to a study of cytomegalovirus exposure and HLA in healthy donors. Points from the study as a whole: Some public TCRs appeared in many individuals, while most sequences were rare. In an earlier analysis, about 87% or about 30%: the productive usage of most TCR beta V segments.

The study sampled nominally healthy donors, though unrecorded immune exposures were likely. CDR1 LNHDA and CDR2 SQIVND come from the germline V gene (reference sequence). The length of the CDR3 is 13 residues. The V gene lost 5 bases and the J gene lost 6 bases, with 13 bases spanning the gap. PCR used 60 Vbeta primers and 13 Jbeta primers. Libraries were prepared by immunoSEQ multiplex PCR; TCRdb keeps only in-frame clonotypes and omits some of them. The repertoire includes under 150,000 clones, roughly a tenth of them detected once, and approximately 2% sits in the top ten. The sample was PBMCs. The source is a male donor in good health and CMV-seronegative. The rearrangement links TRBV19 to TRBJ1-2; D is possibly TRBD1 (5 bases). CDR3 nucleotide sequence: TGTGCCAGTAGTGACTCGGACAAAGATGGCTACACCTTC. Protein product: CASSDSDKDGYTF.